These T cell receptor beta chains were read from a single sample in a study of sequential checkpoint blockade in melanoma. Repertoires were generated with immunoSEQ multiplex PCR, while TCRdb's copy carries only in-frame clones and drops some. There are about 10,000 clones in the sample; 75% occur only once, and 12% lies in the top ten. Sequenced here: CD8+ T cells sorted from blood (inferred from file names), sampled from a patient given nivolumab and ipilimumab in sequence. These receptors all come from a human donor with melanoma. CDR3s include the opening cysteine and the closing phenylalanine or tryptophan.

V gene	J gene	CDR3 protein
TRBV19	TRBJ2-2	CASKPAGGTGELFF
TRBV6-5	TRBJ1-1	CASSRTGVGTEAFF
TRBV29-1	TRBJ2-2	CSGDSPNTGELFF
TRBV19	TRBJ1-5	CASTTSWDRGSQPQHF
TRBV9	TRBJ2-1	CASSVSGIIMDEQFF
TRBV7-8	TRBJ2-1	CASSSGLADLNEQFF
TRBV30	TRBJ2-7	CAWSVGLVSYEQYF
TRBV9	TRBJ1-1	CASSVVMGQGHTEAFF
TRBV2	TRBJ2-7	CASNGMEQYF
TRBV30	TRBJ1-1	CAWSVTGTEAFF
TRBV9	TRBJ1-2	CASSMRSDRGQDGYTF
TRBV19	TRBJ1-5	CASRYIMGQGSFSNQPQHF
TRBV19	TRBJ2-7	CASSHLDYEQYF
TRBV7-9	TRBJ2-1	CASSYQLLAGGDNEQFF
TRBV20-1	TRBJ2-1	CSAPTYNEQFF